A single sample gave rise to the 26 T cell receptor beta chains below, sequenced in a study of OX40 agonist ivuxolimab in advanced cancers. Clones were sequenced by immunoSEQ multiplex PCR, and TCRdb holds only the in-frame ones, with some missing. Counted here are around 92,000 clones, approximately 93% occurring once; the ten biggest clones make up about 0.18%. Sequencing was performed on CD4+ or CD8+ T cells sorted from blood, taken in a trial of the OX40 agonist ivuxolimab. The receptors stem from an adult with an advanced solid tumor such as melanoma, head and neck, liver or kidney cancer.

The chain is built from TRBV27 and TRBJ2-1, with 7 bases that match TRBD2. This CDR3 is built from 15 residues. Germline assignment: CDR1 MNHEY and CDR2 SMNVEV (reference sequence). The ends lost 4 bases at V and 8 bases at J; junction bases unmatched: 11. CDR3: CASSSWTRRADEQFF. CDR3 bases: TGTGCCAGCAGTTCCTGGACTAGGCGGGCGGATGAGCAGTTCTTC.

The genes are TRBV14 and TRBJ1-2; 7 bases match TRBD1. Trimming cost V 3 bases and J 5 bases; bases outside gene matches: 12. The CDR3 spans 16 residues. Germline lookup yields CDR1 SGHDN and CDR2 FVKESK. CDR3: CASSHGVEGARYGYTF. In DNA form, the CDR3 reads TGTGCCAGCAGCCATGGGGTGGAGGGGGCGCGGTATGGCTACACCTTC.

This clone was recorded only once. The chain combines TRBV7-8 with TRBJ2-2; 9 bases fit TRBD2. The V segment lost 3 bases and the J segment 6 bases; nucleotides outside the gene matches: 5. CDR3 length equals 15 residues. Germline loops: CDR1 SGHVS, CDR2 FQNEAQ. CDR3 bases: TGTGCCAGCAGCTTGCGACTAGCGGTCCCCGGGGAGCTGTTTTTT. It is translated as CASSLRLAVPGELFF.

This chain links TRBV11-2 with TRBJ2-5, with 9 bases that match TRBD2. The trim removed 2 bases at V and 5 bases at J, leaving 9 bases unmatched. Germline V gene lookup returns CDR1 SGHAT and CDR2 FQNNGV. CDR3 length: 16 residues. CDR3 loop: CASSLTLAGYGETQYF. CDR3 nucleotides: TGTGCCAGCAGCTTAACGCTAGCGGGGTACGGGGAGACCCAGTACTTC.

The chain links TRBV19 to TRBJ2-3; D perhaps matches TRBD1 (6 bases). Trimming took 7 bases from V and 0 from J, leaving 17 bases between them. CDR3 length: 16 amino acids. Germline V gene data show CDR1 as LNHDA and CDR2 as SQIVND (reference sequence). In DNA form, the CDR3 reads TGTGCCAGTAATGCACAGGGAGTTGGCAGCACAGATACGCAGTATTTT. It encodes CASNAQGVGSTDTQYF.

V is TRBV5-1 and J is TRBJ1-4; D gene uncertain. Per the germline V gene, CDR1 is SGHRS and CDR2 is YFSETQ. Trimming shortened V by 3 bases and J by 6 bases, and 12 bases separated the two germline ends. The CDR3 is 14 residues long. As DNA, the CDR3 is TGCGCCAGCAGCTCTGCCCCGAAGGATGAAAAACTGTTTTTT. Protein sequence: CASSSAPKDEKLFF.

This rearrangement joins TRBV18 to TRBJ2-2; the D gene is possibly TRBD1 (5 bases). V was trimmed by 4 bases and J by 4 bases, leaving 13 bases between them. The length of the CDR3 is 15 residues. CDR1 and CDR2 from the germline V gene are KGHSH and LQKENI. In DNA, the CDR3 is TGTGCCAGCTCACAACTCCTTGACAGCACCGGGGAGCTGTTTTTT. Its protein product is CASSQLLDSTGELFF.

The chain uses TRBV6-9 and TRBJ2-1; D possibly corresponds to TRBD1 (6 bases). Germline CDR1 is MNHGY and CDR2 is SVAAGI. The CDR3 spans 15 residues. V shed 2 bases and J shed 7 bases, with 15 bases lying between them. CDR3 region: CASSYEGVRVNEQFF. In DNA, the CDR3 is TGTGCCAGCAGTTATGAGGGGGTCCGTGTAAATGAGCAGTTCTTC.

The gene calls are TRBV18 and TRBJ1-1; 7 bases are shared with TRBD1. The V segment lost 1 base and the J segment 4 bases; nucleotides outside the gene matches: 6. The CDR3 is 15 residues long. Germline values: CDR1 KGHSH, CDR2 LQKENI. Written as DNA, the CDR3 is TGTGCCAGCTCACCACGGGGGGACAGTCGCACTGAAGCTTTCTTT. It encodes CASSPRGDSRTEAFF.

This clone occurred once. The chain couples TRBV14 to TRBJ1-4, with TRBD1 matching over 9 bases. The ends lost 3 bases at V and 8 bases at J; junction bases unmatched: 7. CDR1 SGHDN and CDR2 FVKESK come from the germline V gene. The CDR3 sequence is 15 residues long. CDR3 DNA sequence: TGTGCCAGCAGCCACCCGGGACAGGGCAACGAAAAACTGTTTTTT. Protein product: CASSHPGQGNEKLFF.

This rearrangement joins TRBV11-2 to TRBJ2-5; maybe TRBD1 (6 bases). V was clipped by 5 bases and J by 5 bases, with 18 bases between them. The germline CDR1 and CDR2 sequences are SGHAT and FQNNGV. The length of the CDR3 is 15 residues. The CDR3: CASSPVTQGIETQYF. Here the CDR3 DNA reads TGTGCCAGCAGCCCCGTGACCCAGGGGATCGAGACCCAGTACTTC.

The chain combines TRBV7-2 with TRBJ2-7; TRBD2 agrees at 9 bases. Germline trimming cut 3 bases from V and 4 bases from J; bases unmatched to any gene: 7. Germline V gene lookup returns CDR1 SGHTA and CDR2 FQGNSA. The length of the CDR3 is 15 residues. DNA for the CDR3: TGTGCCAGCAGCTTTCCGACTAGCGGCGGGTACGAGCAGTACTTC. Protein product: CASSFPTSGGYEQYF.

This sequence joins TRBV28 and TRBJ2-2, with TRBD2 matching over 7 bases. This CDR3 is built from 13 residues. With V trimmed by 3 bases and J by 7 bases, 2 bases remained unmatched. Germline V gene sequence: CDR1 MDHEN, CDR2 SYDVKM. The CDR3 loop reads CASSFSGGGELFF. CDR3 nucleotide sequence: TGTGCCAGCAGTTTCTCGGGGGGCGGGGAGCTGTTTTTT.

V usage is TRBV7-3 and J usage is TRBJ2-2, with 9 bases that match TRBD2. The CDR3 length is 15 residues. V was clipped by 1 base and J by 6 bases; unmatched bases: 3. Germline V gene sequence: CDR1 SGHTA, CDR2 FQGTGA. CDR3 residues: CASSLNSGRSGELFF. As DNA, the CDR3 is TGTGCCAGCAGCTTAAATAGCGGGAGATCCGGGGAGCTGTTTTTT.

The chain carries TRBV18 and TRBJ2-2; 9 bases fit TRBD1. The CDR3 length is 15 residues. CDR1 and CDR2 (germline): KGHSH, LQKENI. Unmatched junction bases numbered 3, after V lost 3 bases and J lost 4 bases. The CDR3, as DNA: TGTGCCAGCTCACCGATGGACAGGGGCACCGGGGAGCTGTTTTTT. It yields the protein CASSPMDRGTGELFF.

V and J are TRBV5-1 and TRBJ1-2; maybe TRBD1 (6 bases). The V end was cut by 0 bases, the J end by 6 bases, with 18 bases between. The CDR3 is 16 amino acids. Per the germline V gene, CDR1 is SGHRS and CDR2 is YFSETQ. CDR3 in amino acids: CASSLASGGAPHGYTF. In DNA, the CDR3 is TGCGCCAGCAGCTTGGCCTCGGGGGGGGCGCCGCATGGCTACACCTTC.

The chain links TRBV19 to TRBJ1-1; 7 bases agree with TRBD1. The trim removed 3 bases at V and 4 bases at J, leaving 8 bases unmatched. The CDR3 contains 15 residues. The germline gives CDR1 LNHDA, CDR2 SQIVND (reference sequence). CDR3 DNA sequence: TGTGCCAGTAGTATGGGGGTGACAGGGACCACTGAAGCTTTCTTT. It translates to CASSMGVTGTTEAFF.

The chain links TRBV9 to TRBJ1-6; D is unresolved. The CDR3 has 14 residues. The germline V gene encodes CDR1 SGDLS and CDR2 YYNGEE. The V end lost 0 bases, the J end lost 5 bases, and 6 bases lay between the germline ends. The CDR3 sequence: CASSVDGNNSPLHF. DNA for the CDR3: TGTGCCAGCAGCGTAGACGGAAATAATTCACCCCTCCACTTT.

This rearrangement joins TRBV25-1 to TRBJ1-1, with 8 bases matching TRBD1. This CDR3 is built from 15 residues. After removal of 4 bases from V and 8 bases from J, the junction contained 12 bases not matched to a gene. Germline assignment: CDR1 MGHDK and CDR2 SYGVNS. In DNA form, the CDR3 reads TGTGCCAGCAGTGCAGCCCGGACAGGGCCCTACGAAGCTTTCTTT. Protein sequence: CASSAARTGPYEAFF.

The J gene is TRBJ1-4, the V gene TRBV28; D is unresolved. The ends were cut back, 5 bases at V and 2 bases at J, with 9 bases in the middle. CDR3 length: 14 amino acids. Germline assignment: CDR1 MDHEN and CDR2 SYDVKM. CDR3 loop: CASSRSGTNEKLFF. The CDR3 DNA reads TGTGCCAGCAGTAGGAGTGGGACTAATGAAAAACTGTTTTTT.

The chain employs TRBV7-2 and TRBJ1-1; D call uncertain. Germline V CDR1 and CDR2: SGHTA, FQGNSA. The CDR3 contains 15 residues. The V end lost 6 bases, the J end lost 5 bases, and 19 bases lay between the germline ends. CDR3 sequence reads: CASRPLRIGRTEAFF. CDR3 in DNA: TGTGCCAGCAGGCCCCTTAGGATAGGACGGACTGAAGCTTTCTTT.

The chain recombines TRBV9 with TRBJ2-4, with 9 bases lining up with TRBD1. CDR3 length equals 14 residues. CDR1 is SGDLS, CDR2 YYNGEE, per germline. The V segment lost 3 bases and the J segment 8 bases; nucleotides outside the gene matches: 6. The CDR3 coding sequence is TGTGCCAGCAGCGCCCGGACAGGGGAGCACATTCAGTACTTC. As protein: CASSARTGEHIQYF.

The V and J genes are TRBV4-3 and TRBJ1-4; TRBD1 might be the D (5 bases). Germline CDR1 reads LGHNA; CDR2 reads YSLEER. Trimming took off 4 bases at V and 8 bases at J, with 20 bases between the two ends. This CDR3 is 16 amino acids long. For the CDR3, the DNA is TGCGCCAGCAGCCTGAATGCAGGGACCTGGCAGGAAAAACTGTTTTTT. Its translation is CASSLNAGTWQEKLFF.

The rearrangement uses TRBV19 and TRBJ1-5, with D uncertain. Germline loops: CDR1 LNHDA, CDR2 SQIVND (reference sequence). The CDR3 contains 13 residues. Trimming removed 2 bases at V and 0 bases at J, with 2 bases between. The CDR3 DNA follows: TGTGCCAGTAGTATATCTAGCAATCAGCCCCAGCATTTT. Translation gives CASSISSNQPQHF. Full variable domain (missing parts from reference TRBV19 and TRBJ1-5): DGGITQSPKYLFRKEGQNVTLSCEQNLNHDAMYWYRQDPGQGLRLIYYSQIVNDFQKGDIAEGYSVSREKKESFPLTVTSAQKNPTAFYLCASSISSNQPQHFGDGTRLSIL.

The V and J genes are TRBV19 and TRBJ1-5; 11 nucleotides match TRBD1. The germline CDR1 and CDR2 sequences are LNHDA and SQIVND (reference sequence). There are 18 residues in the CDR3. The ends lost 1 base at V and 4 bases at J; junction bases unmatched: 9. The CDR3 nucleotides are TGTGCCAGTAGTATAGGAGGCGGGACAGGGGGTTTTAATCAGCCCCAGCATTTT. It specifies CASSIGGGTGGFNQPQHF.

The V gene is TRBV18, the J gene TRBJ2-2; 11 bases are shared with TRBD2. J lost 1 base, V lost 4 bases, and 5 bases had no gene match. The CDR3 loop spans 17 amino acids. Germline-derived CDR1 and CDR2 are KGHSH and LQKENI. Written as DNA, the CDR3 is TGTGCCAGCTCACGAGGGACTAGCGGAAAGAACACCGGGGAGCTGTTTTTT. It encodes CASSRGTSGKNTGELFF.